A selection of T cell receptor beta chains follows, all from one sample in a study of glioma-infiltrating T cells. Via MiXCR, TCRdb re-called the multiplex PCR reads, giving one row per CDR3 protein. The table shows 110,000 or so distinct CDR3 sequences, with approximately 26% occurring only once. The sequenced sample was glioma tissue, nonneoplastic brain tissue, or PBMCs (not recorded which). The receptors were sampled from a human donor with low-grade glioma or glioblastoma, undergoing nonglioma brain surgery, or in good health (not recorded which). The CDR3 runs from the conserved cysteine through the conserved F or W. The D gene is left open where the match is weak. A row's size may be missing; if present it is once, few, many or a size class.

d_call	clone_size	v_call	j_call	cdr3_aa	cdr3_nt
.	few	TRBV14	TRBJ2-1	CASSQDHYREQFF	TGTGCCAGCAGCCAAGATCACTACAGGGAGCAGTTCTTC
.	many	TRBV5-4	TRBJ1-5	CASSLGGLGSNQPQHF	TGTGCCAGCAGCTTAGGGGGACTGGGAAGCAATCAGCCCCAGCATTTT
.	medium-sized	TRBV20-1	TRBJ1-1	CSAREADFTEAFF	TGCAGTGCTAGAGAGGCAGATTTCACTGAAGCTTTCTTT
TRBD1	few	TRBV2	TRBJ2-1	CASSSDREAYNEQFF	TGTGCCAGCAGCTCAGACAGGGAAGCCTACAATGAGCAGTTCTTC
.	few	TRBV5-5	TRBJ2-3	CASSLTSSTDTQYF	TGTGCCAGCAGCCTGACCAGTAGCACAGATACGCAGTATTTT
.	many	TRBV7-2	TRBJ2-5	CASSLPEQETQYF	TGTGCCAGCAGCCTCCCAGAACAAGAGACCCAGTACTTC
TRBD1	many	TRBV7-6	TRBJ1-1	CASSPGGAMNTEAFF	TGTGCCAGCAGCCCAGGGGGCGCGATGAACACTGAAGCTTTCTTT
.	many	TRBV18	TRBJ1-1	CASSPRHVANTEAFF	TGTGCCAGCTCACCTCGTCACGTAGCGAACACTGAAGCTTTCTTT
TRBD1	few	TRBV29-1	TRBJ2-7	CSVAQGVSYEQYF	TGCAGCGTGGCACAGGGGGTTTCCTACGAGCAGTACTTC
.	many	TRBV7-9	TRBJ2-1	CASSPVRNYNEQFF	TGTGCCAGCAGCCCCGTCCGCAACTACAATGAGCAGTTCTTC
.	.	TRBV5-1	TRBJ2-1	CASSYLMGDEQFF	TGCGCCAGCAGCTACCTAATGGGGGATGAGCAGTTCTTC
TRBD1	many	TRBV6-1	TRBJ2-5	CAVRQGTQETQYF	TGTGCCGTAAGACAGGGAACTCAAGAGACCCAGTACTTC
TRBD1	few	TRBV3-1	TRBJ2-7	CASSRVDRSEQYF	TGTGCCAGCAGCCGAGTGGACAGGAGCGAGCAGTACTTC
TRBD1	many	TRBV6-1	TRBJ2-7	CASTYGQGNYEQYF	TGTGCCAGCACCTACGGACAGGGGAACTACGAGCAGTACTTC
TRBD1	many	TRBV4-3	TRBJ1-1	CASSQGTVGTGRGAFF	TGCGCCAGCAGCCAAGGGACCGTGGGGACAGGGCGAGGGGCTTTCTTT
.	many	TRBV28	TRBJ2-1	CASSSLYNEQFF	TGTGCCAGCAGTTCCCTCTACAATGAGCAGTTCTTC
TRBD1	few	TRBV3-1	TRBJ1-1	CASRREGTALQAFF	TGTGCCAGCAGACGAGAAGGGACAGCCCTTCAGGCTTTCTTT
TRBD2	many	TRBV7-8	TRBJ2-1	CASSLNRGAGFDEQFF	TGTGCCAGCAGCCTAAACCGGGGAGCGGGGTTTGATGAGCAGTTCTTC
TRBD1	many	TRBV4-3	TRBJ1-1	CASSQDPGGVENTEAFF	TGCGCCAGCAGCCAAGACCCAGGGGGCGTCGAGAACACTGAAGCTTTCTTT
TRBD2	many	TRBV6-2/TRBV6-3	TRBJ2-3	CASSYPLAGGSTDTQYF	TGTGCCAGCAGTTACCCTTTAGCGGGAGGAAGCACAGATACGCAGTATTTT
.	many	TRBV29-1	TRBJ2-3	CSVVARTDTQYF	TGCAGCGTTGTGGCGCGCACAGATACGCAGTATTTT
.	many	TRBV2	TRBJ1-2	CASSFGTLGYTF	TGTGCCAGCAGTTTCGGAACGCTGGGCTACACCTTC
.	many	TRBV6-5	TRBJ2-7	CASSYSPSFYEQYF	TGTGCCAGCAGTTACTCACCCAGCTTCTACGAGCAGTACTTC
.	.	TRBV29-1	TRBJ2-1	CSVEVRLERYNEQFF	TGCAGCGTTGAAGTACGTCTGGAGCGGTACAATGAGCAGTTCTTC
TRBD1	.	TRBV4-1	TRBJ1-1	CASSQLGTGGIEAFF	TGCGCCAGCAGCCAACTTGGGACAGGGGGTATTGAAGCTTTCTTT
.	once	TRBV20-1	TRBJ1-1	CSAGRPNNEALF	TGCAGTGCTGGAAGGCCGAACAATGAAGCTCTCTTT
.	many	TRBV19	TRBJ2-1	CASSIRGTLYNEQFF	TGTGCCAGTAGTATAAGGGGGACACTGTACAATGAGCAGTTCTTC
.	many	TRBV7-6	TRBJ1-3	CASSSRLGTSGNTIYF	TGTGCCAGCAGCTCCCGTCTCGGAACCTCTGGAAACACCATATATTTT
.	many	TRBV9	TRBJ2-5	CASSSSRTQYF	TGTGCCAGCAGCTCTAGTCGGACCCAGTACTTC
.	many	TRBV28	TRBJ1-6	CASTVGGQNNSPLHF	TGTGCCAGCACTGTCGGGGGGCAGAACAATTCACCCCTCCACTTT
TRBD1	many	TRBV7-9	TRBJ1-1	CASSTQGGFTEAFF	TGTGCCAGCAGCACACAGGGGGGGTTCACTGAAGCTTTCTTT
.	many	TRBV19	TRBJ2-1	CAHGVGIDPYNEQFF	TGTGCCCATGGAGTGGGAATAGATCCCTACAATGAGCAGTTCTTC
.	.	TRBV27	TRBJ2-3	CSTVGGTSTYTQYF	TGTTCCACTGTGGGGGGAACTAGCACATATACGCAGTATTTT
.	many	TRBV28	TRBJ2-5	CATRLTQETQYF	TGTGCCACCCGGCTAACCCAAGAGACCCAGTACTTC
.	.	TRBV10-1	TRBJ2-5	CASSENRQESQYF	TGCGCCAGCAGTGAAAACAGACAGGAGAGCCAGTACTTC
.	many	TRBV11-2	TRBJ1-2	CASSLERPDPNYGYTF	TGTGCCAGCAGCTTAGAACGACCGGATCCTAACTATGGCTACACCTTC
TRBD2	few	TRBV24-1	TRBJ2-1	CATAGAVLDNEQFF	TGTGCCACAGCGGGAGCGGTCCTCGACAATGAGCAGTTCTTC
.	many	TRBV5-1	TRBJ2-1	CASSEVNEQFF	TGCGCCAGCAGTGAAGTCAATGAGCAGTTCTTC